One sample yielded the 26 T cell receptor beta chains listed below, sequenced in a study of OX40 agonist ivuxolimab in advanced cancers. TCRdb's table, derived via immunoSEQ multiplex PCR, lists solely in-frame clones and lacks some. The repertoire holds tens of thousands of clones, 88% seen once, with under 65% in the top ten. Sequences were derived from CD4+ or CD8+ T cells sorted from blood, sampled in a trial of the OX40 agonist ivuxolimab. The origin of the receptors is an adult with an advanced solid tumor such as melanoma, head and neck, liver or kidney cancer.

This clone was observed a handful of times. This chain uses TRBV11-2 with TRBJ2-4; D gene ambiguous. Trimming removed 5 bases at V and 6 bases at J, with 5 bases between. The CDR3 loop spans 11 amino acids. Per germline, CDR1 SGHAT and CDR2 FQNNGV. The CDR3 here is CASSLLNIQYF. The CDR3, as DNA: TGTGCCAGCAGCCTACTAAACATTCAGTACTTC. Full variable domain (remainder filled in from reference TRBV11-2 and TRBJ2-4): EAGVAQSPRYKIIEKRQSVAFWCNPISGHATLYWYQQILGQGPKLLIQFQNNGVVDDSQLPKDRFSAERLKGVDSTLKIQPAKLEDSAVYLCASSLLNIQYFGAGTRLSVL.

The chain couples TRBV7-9 to TRBJ2-1; perhaps TRBD2 as D (5 bases). CDR1 and CDR2 from the germline V gene are SEHNR and FQNEAQ (reference sequence). This CDR3 comprises 15 residues. V gave up 6 bases and J gave up 0 bases, with 12 bases separating them. CDR3 loop: CASSSAGSSYNEQFF. CDR3 in DNA: TGTGCCAGCAGTAGCGCAGGAAGCTCCTACAATGAGCAGTTCTTC.

This clone has only one observation. The chain uses TRBV11-2 and TRBJ2-3; D ambiguous. V lost 5 bases and J lost 4, with 10 bases in between. Germline assignment: CDR1 SGHAT and CDR2 FQNNGV. The CDR3 runs to 13 residues. The CDR3 nucleotides are TGTGCCAGCAGCACCTGGCATGCAGATACGCAGTATTTT. Amino acids: CASSTWHADTQYF.

This clone was observed once. V is TRBV5-6 and J is TRBJ2-1; D not resolved. V lost 1 base and J 3 bases, leaving 2 bases between the germline ends. CDR1 and CDR2 (germline): SGHDT, YYEEEE. The CDR3 covers 12 residues. The DNA of the CDR3 is TGTGCCAGCAGCTTGTACTACAATGAGCAGTTCTTC. It yields the protein CASSLYYNEQFF.

In its sample, this clone was seen once. The chain joins TRBV2 to TRBJ2-3; maybe TRBD2 (6 bases). Germline CDR1 reads SNHLY; CDR2 reads FYNNEI. With 7 bases removed from V and 4 bases from J, the gap between germline ends came to 15 bases. The CDR3 has 14 residues. Here the CDR3 reads CASTRGGNADTQYF. The CDR3 coding sequence is TGTGCCAGCACTCGAGGAGGGAACGCAGATACGCAGTATTTT.

This rearrangement joins TRBV11-1 to TRBJ2-2, with a possible D match to TRBD2 (6 bases). The CDR3 spans 16 residues. Trimming cost V 6 bases and J 2 bases, with 16 bases left between them. The germline V gene encodes CDR1 SGHAT and CDR2 FQDESV (reference sequence). The CDR3 is CASSSSRGVNTGELFF. Here the CDR3 DNA reads TGTGCCAGCAGTTCCTCCCGCGGGGTAAACACCGGGGAGCTGTTTTTT. The complete variable domain, with remaining parts taken from reference TRBV11-1 and TRBJ2-2, reads EAEVAQSPRYKITEKSQAVAFWCDPISGHATLYWYRQILGQGPELLVQFQDESVVDDSQLPKDRFSAERLKGVDSTLKIQPAELGDSAMYLCASSSSRGVNTGELFFGEGSRLTVL.

The chain recombines TRBV6-5 with TRBJ1-1; the D gene is possibly TRBD1 (5 bases). V dropped 1 base and J dropped 0 bases, with 9 bases sitting between them. In germline, CDR1 is MNHEY, CDR2 SVGAGI. The CDR3 totals 15 residues. The CDR3 coding sequence is TGTGCCAGCAGTTACTTGGGACCGTTGAACACTGAAGCTTTCTTT. Encoded protein: CASSYLGPLNTEAFF.

The chain employs TRBV28 and TRBJ2-3; D gene ambiguous. The V end lost 3 bases, the J end lost 1 base, and 5 bases lay between the germline ends. Germline CDR1 and CDR2: MDHEN and SYDVKM. The CDR3 spans 13 residues. Here the CDR3 reads CASSFVGTDTQYF. The CDR3 bases are TGTGCCAGCAGTTTTGTAGGCACAGATACGCAGTATTTT.

V gene TRBV6-1 combines with J gene TRBJ1-1, with no clear D. The V gene's germline CDR1 is MNHNS and CDR2 SASEGT. The CDR3 is made up of 13 amino acids. Trimming left V 3 bases short and J 3 bases short, with 8 bases between. Here the CDR3 DNA reads TGTGCCAGCAGTGATACAGAAGACACTGAAGCTTTCTTT. Protein product: CASSDTEDTEAFF.

The chain has TRBV28 and TRBJ1-1; D unresolved. The CDR3 sequence is 13 residues long. Germline V CDR1 and CDR2: MDHEN, SYDVKM. V shed 3 bases and J shed 1 base, with 6 bases lying between them. The CDR3: CASSFQGNTEAFF. The CDR3 DNA sequence: TGTGCCAGCAGTTTTCAAGGGAACACTGAAGCTTTCTTT. The complete variable domain, with remaining parts taken from reference TRBV28 and TRBJ1-1, reads DVKVTQSSRYLVKRTGEKVFLECVQDMDHENMFWYRQDPGLGLRLIYFSYDVKMKEKGDIPEGYSVSREKKERFSLILESASTNQTSMYLCASSFQGNTEAFFGQGTRLTVV.

This chain uses TRBV4-1 with TRBJ2-2; no clear D gene. The germline gives CDR1 MGHRA, CDR2 YSYEKL. Trimming pared 1 base from V and 6 bases from J, leaving 15 bases between. The CDR3 runs 16 residues. The CDR3 nucleotides read TGCGCCAGCAGCCAAGTAGGGCAGTCCGGCGCCGGGGAGCTGTTTTTT. Translated: CASSQVGQSGAGELFF.

This chain joins TRBV27 and TRBJ1-6, with D possibly TRBD1 on 6 matching bases. CDR1 is MNHEY and CDR2 is SMNVEV in the germline V gene (reference sequence). The CDR3 contains 15 residues. Trimming took 6 bases from V and 8 from J, leaving 17 bases between them. The CDR3: CASSSNRENHSPLHF. DNA of the CDR3: TGTGCCAGCAGCTCTAACAGGGAAAATCATTCACCCCTCCACTTT.

The rearrangement uses TRBV27 and TRBJ2-3; D might be TRBD1 (5 bases). This CDR3 is 17 amino acids long. The V and J ends lost 0 bases and 4 bases respectively, with 17 bases between them. Germline loops: CDR1 MNHEY, CDR2 SMNVEV (reference sequence). The CDR3 DNA reads as TGTGCCAGCAGTTTATCGGACACGCGTCTTTCCGCAGATACGCAGTATTTT. Its translation: CASSLSDTRLSADTQYF.

The V gene is TRBV11-2, the J gene TRBJ1-2; D gene unclear. The length of the CDR3 is 15 residues. CDR1 and CDR2 (germline): SGHAT, FQNNGV. Trimming took 7 bases from V and 9 from J, leaving 24 bases between them. The DNA for the CDR3 is TGTGCCAGCAACGACCCCCTACCGGAGGTTCTGAGCTACACCTTC. Protein sequence: CASNDPLPEVLSYTF.

This sequence joins TRBV19 and TRBJ1-5; D gene ambiguous. The CDR3 length is 16 residues. V gave up 5 bases and J gave up 7 bases, with 21 bases separating them. Germline V lookup: CDR1 LNHDA, CDR2 SQIVND (reference sequence). This CDR3 is CASSAPLGASGQPQHF. CDR3 nucleotide sequence: TGTGCCAGTAGTGCGCCCTTGGGAGCGTCGGGGCAGCCCCAGCATTTT.

Only a few counts were recorded for this clone. The chain carries TRBV27 and TRBJ1-5, with a tentative D call TRBD1 (6 bases). The germline V gene has CDR1 MNHEY and CDR2 SMNVEV (reference sequence). This CDR3 contains 16 residues. V shed 1 base and J shed 7 bases, with 17 bases lying between them. DNA for the CDR3: TGTGCCAGCAGTTTATTAGGCAGGGGAGGGTGGCAGCCCCAGCATTTT. It encodes CASSLLGRGGWQPQHF.

The chain carries TRBV5-1 and TRBJ2-7, with a weak D call TRBD1 (5 bases). Trimming removed 0 bases from V and 1 base from J, with 14 bases in between. The germline gives CDR1 SGHRS, CDR2 YFSETQ. CDR3 length equals 16 residues. CDR3 sequence: CASSLGSREASYEQYF. Written as DNA, the CDR3 is TGCGCCAGCAGCTTGGGTTCCAGGGAAGCGTCCTACGAGCAGTACTTC.

The chain carries TRBV5-1 and TRBJ2-7; D possibly corresponds to TRBD2 (6 bases). Germline loops: CDR1 SGHRS, CDR2 YFSETQ. Trimming took 4 bases from V and 2 from J, leaving 19 bases between them. The CDR3 spans 16 residues. The CDR3 reads CASSPPGGELTYEQYF. The CDR3 DNA follows: TGCGCCAGCAGCCCCCCCGGAGGGGAACTCACCTACGAGCAGTACTTC.

The genes are TRBV5-6 and TRBJ2-1; 10 bases fit TRBD1. The CDR3 sequence is 16 residues long. Germline V gives CDR1 SGHDT, CDR2 YYEEEE. J lost 8 bases, V lost 1 base, and 9 bases had no gene match. CDR3 bases: TGTGCCAGCAGCTTGAGTTTGGGACAGGGGCACCATGAGCAGTTCTTC. Protein sequence: CASSLSLGQGHHEQFF.

The genes are TRBV6-1 and TRBJ2-7; maybe TRBD2 (6 bases). CDR1 MNHNS and CDR2 SASEGT come from the germline V gene. This CDR3 has 13 amino acids. V dropped 6 bases and J dropped 5 bases, with 14 bases sitting between them. CDR3 coding DNA: TGTGCCAGCAGCCGTGGGACTTTCAACGAGCAGTACTTC. It encodes CASSRGTFNEQYF.

With respect to this clone: Other DNA sequences in this sample translate to the same CDR3. The rearrangement uses TRBV6-5 and TRBJ1-1; 10 bases are shared with TRBD1. The CDR3 consists of 14 residues. Germline CDR1 and CDR2: MNHEY and SVGAGI. The junction had 2 bases not matched to a gene; V was cut back by 2 bases and J by 5 bases. The CDR3 loop reads CASSYDRGLTEAFF. The CDR3 nucleotides read TGTGCCAGCAGTTACGACAGGGGGCTGACTGAAGCTTTCTTT.

About this clone: Without the conserved terminal phenylalanine or tryptophan, this CDR3 likely stems from a read error. No DNA is shown, since the ends of the CDR3 on it are uncertain; the CDR3 is the one TCRdb lists. The chain is built from TRBV9 and TRBJ2-7; no check of the table's D call, TRBD1, against the DNA was made. Germline CDR1 is SGDLS and CDR2 is YYNGEE. Both ends counted, the CDR3 spans 12 residues. CDR3 region: CASRGGEKNRDL.

V is TRBV29-1 and J is TRBJ2-1; 10 bases agree with TRBD2. Trimming at V came to 2 bases and at J to 9 bases, leaving 4 bases not matched to a gene. CDR1 is SQVTM and CDR2 is ANQGSEA in the germline V gene. This CDR3 is 13 amino acids long. CDR3 DNA sequence: TGCAGCGTTGAACTAGCGGGGGCCGGTGAGCAGTTCTTC. This encodes CSVELAGAGEQFF.

There are a few counts of this clone. J is TRBJ1-1 and V is TRBV30; perhaps TRBD1 as D (5 bases). CDR3 size: 12 residues. Trimming took off 1 base at V and 6 bases at J, with 9 bases between the two ends. Germline CDR1 GTSNPN, CDR2 SVGIG (reference sequence). The DNA for the CDR3 is TGTGCCTGGAGTGGACAGTTCCCTGAAGCTTTCTTT. This gives the protein CAWSGQFPEAFF.

This chain connects TRBV6-5 to TRBJ2-7; 8 nucleotides match TRBD2. Unmatched junction bases numbered 3, after V lost 4 bases and J lost 1 base. The CDR3 covers 14 residues. Germline loops: CDR1 MNHEY, CDR2 SVGAGI. CDR3 in amino acids: CASSLAGSSYEQYF. The CDR3 nucleotides are TGTGCCAGCAGTTTAGCGGGATCTTCCTACGAGCAGTACTTC.

This clone was seen at least ten times. The chain employs TRBV7-9 and TRBJ1-1; D gene ambiguous. Germline V gene data show CDR1 as SEHNR and CDR2 as FQNEAQ (reference sequence). Deletions cut 1 base from V and 1 base from J, with 10 bases between. This CDR3 region has 15 residues. CDR3 loop: CASSLGATTNTEAFF. The CDR3 coding sequence is TGTGCCAGCAGCTTAGGTGCTACCACGAACACTGAAGCTTTCTTT. Looking up the rest from reference TRBV7-9 and TRBJ1-1 gives the full variable domain: DTGVSQNPRHKITKRGQNVTFRCDPISEHNRLYWYRQTLGQGPEFLTYFQNEAQLEKSRLLSDRFSAERPKGSFSTLEIQRTEQGDSAMYLCASSLGATTNTEAFFGQGTRLTVV.